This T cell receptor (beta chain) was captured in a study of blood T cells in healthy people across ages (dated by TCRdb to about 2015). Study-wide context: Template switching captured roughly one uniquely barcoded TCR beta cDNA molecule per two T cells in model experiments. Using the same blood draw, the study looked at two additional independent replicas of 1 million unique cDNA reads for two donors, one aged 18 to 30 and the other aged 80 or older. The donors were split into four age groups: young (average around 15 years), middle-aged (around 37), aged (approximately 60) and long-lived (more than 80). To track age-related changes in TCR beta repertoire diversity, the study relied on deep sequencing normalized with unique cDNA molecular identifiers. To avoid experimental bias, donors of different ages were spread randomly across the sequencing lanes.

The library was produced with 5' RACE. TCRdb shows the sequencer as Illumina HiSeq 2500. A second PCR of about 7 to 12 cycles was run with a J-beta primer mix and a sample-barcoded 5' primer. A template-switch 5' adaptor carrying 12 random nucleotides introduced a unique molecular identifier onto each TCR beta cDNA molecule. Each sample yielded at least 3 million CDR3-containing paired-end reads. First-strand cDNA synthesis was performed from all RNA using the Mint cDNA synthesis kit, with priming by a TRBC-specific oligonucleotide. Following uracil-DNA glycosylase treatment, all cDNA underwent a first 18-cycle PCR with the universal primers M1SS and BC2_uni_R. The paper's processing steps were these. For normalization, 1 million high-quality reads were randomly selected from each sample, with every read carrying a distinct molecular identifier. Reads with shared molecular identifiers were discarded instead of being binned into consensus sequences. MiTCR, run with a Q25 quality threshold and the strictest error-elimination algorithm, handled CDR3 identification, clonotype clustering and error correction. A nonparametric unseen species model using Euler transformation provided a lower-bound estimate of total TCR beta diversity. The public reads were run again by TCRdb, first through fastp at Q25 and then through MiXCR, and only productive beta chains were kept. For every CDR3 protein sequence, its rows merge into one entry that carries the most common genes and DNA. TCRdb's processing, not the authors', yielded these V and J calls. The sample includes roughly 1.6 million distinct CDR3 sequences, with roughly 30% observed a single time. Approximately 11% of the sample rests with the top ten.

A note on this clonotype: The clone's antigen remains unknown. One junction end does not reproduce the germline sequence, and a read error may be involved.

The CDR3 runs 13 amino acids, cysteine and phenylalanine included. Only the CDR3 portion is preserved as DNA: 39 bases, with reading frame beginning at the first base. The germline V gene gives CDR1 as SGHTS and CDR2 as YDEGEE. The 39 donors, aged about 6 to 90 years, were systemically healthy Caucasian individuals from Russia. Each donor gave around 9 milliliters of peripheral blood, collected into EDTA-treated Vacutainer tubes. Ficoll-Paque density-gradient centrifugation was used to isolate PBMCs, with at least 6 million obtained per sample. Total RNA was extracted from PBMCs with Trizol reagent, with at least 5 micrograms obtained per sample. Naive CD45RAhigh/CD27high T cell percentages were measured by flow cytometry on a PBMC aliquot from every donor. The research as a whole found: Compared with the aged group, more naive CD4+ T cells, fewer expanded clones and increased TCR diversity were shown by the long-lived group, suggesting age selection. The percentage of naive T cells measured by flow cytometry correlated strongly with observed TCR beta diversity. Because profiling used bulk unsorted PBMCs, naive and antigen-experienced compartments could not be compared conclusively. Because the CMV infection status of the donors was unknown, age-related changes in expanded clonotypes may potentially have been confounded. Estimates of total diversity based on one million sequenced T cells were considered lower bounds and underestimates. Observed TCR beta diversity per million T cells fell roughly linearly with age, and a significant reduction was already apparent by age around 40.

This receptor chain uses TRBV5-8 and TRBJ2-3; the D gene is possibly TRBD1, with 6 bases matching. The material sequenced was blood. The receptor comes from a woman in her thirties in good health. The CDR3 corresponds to CAGSLDRSNTQYF. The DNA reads TGTGCCGGCAGCTTAGACAGGTCAAATACGCAGTATTTT.